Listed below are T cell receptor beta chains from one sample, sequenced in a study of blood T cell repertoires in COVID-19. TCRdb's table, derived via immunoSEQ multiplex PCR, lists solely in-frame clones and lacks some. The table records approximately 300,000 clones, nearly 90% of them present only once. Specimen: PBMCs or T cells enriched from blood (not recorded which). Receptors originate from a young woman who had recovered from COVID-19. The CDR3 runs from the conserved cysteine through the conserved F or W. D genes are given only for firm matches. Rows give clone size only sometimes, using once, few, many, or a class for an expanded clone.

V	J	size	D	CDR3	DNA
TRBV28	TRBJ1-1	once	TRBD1	CASSLFGTGSNTEAFF	TGTGCCAGCAGTTTATTCGGGACAGGGAGCAACACTGAAGCTTTCTTT
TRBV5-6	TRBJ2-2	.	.	CASSPVGRTPNTGELFF	TGTGCCAGCAGCCCGGTTGGTAGGACACCCAACACCGGGGAGCTGTTTTTT
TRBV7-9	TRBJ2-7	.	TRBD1	CASSSGTGTGEQYF	TGTGCCAGCAGCTCGGGGACAGGGACGGGCGAGCAGTACTTC
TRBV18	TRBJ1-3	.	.	CASSRDRVSSGNTIYF	TGTGCCAGCTCACGAGACCGGGTCAGCTCTGGAAACACCATATATTTT
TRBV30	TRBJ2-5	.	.	CAWSVQGGSQETQYF	TGTGCCTGGAGTGTACAGGGGGGGAGCCAAGAGACCCAGTACTTC
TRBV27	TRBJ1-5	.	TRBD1	CASSTMGGQGASAQHF	TGTGCCAGCAGCACCATGGGAGGACAGGGAGCGTCAGCCCAGCATTTT
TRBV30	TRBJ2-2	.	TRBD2	CAWSVGSGGAGELFF	TGTGCCTGGAGTGTTGGTAGCGGGGGGGCCGGGGAGCTGTTTTTT
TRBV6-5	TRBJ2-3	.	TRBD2	CASSLHSGGDTQYF	TGTGCCAGCAGTTTGCATTCGGGAGGAGATACGCAGTATTTT
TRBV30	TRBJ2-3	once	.	CAWSARRGDTQYF	TGTGCCTGGAGTGCCCGCCGAGGGGATACGCAGTATTTT
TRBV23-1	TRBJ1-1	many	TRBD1	CASSDRGRRNTEAFF	TGCGCCAGCAGTGACAGGGGACGTCGGAACACTGAAGCTTTCTTT
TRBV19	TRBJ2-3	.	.	CASSISADTQYF	TGTGCCAGTAGTATTTCGGCAGATACGCAGTATTTT
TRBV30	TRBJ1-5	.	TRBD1	CAWTTGTGIGQPQHF	TGTGCCTGGACGACAGGGACAGGGATAGGACAGCCCCAGCATTTT
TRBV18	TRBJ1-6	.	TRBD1	CASSRDRGNSPLHF	TGTGCCAGCTCCCGGGACAGGGGTAATTCACCCCTCCACTTT
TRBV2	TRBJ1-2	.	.	CASSEEDRRGYTF	TGTGCCAGCAGTGAAGAAGACAGGCGGGGCTACACCTTC
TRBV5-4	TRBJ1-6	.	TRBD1	CASSFGTGGLKNSPLHF	TGTGCCAGCAGCTTCGGGACAGGGGGTCTTAAAAATTCACCCCTCCACTTT
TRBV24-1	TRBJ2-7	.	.	CATSPRRGPLREQYF	TGTGCCACCAGTCCCCGGCGCGGGCCCCTCCGCGAGCAGTACTTC